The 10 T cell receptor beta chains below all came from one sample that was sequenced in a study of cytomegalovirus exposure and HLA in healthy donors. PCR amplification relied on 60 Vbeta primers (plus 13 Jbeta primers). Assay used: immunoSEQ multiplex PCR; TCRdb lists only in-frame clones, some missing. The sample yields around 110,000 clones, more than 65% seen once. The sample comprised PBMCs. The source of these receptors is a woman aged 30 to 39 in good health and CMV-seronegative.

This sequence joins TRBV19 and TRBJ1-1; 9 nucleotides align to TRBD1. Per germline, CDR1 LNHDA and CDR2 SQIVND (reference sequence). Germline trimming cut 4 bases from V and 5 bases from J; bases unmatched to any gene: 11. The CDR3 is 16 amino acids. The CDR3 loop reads CASSTMSTGGMTEAFF. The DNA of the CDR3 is TGTGCCAGTAGTACAATGTCGACAGGGGGAATGACTGAAGCTTTCTTT.

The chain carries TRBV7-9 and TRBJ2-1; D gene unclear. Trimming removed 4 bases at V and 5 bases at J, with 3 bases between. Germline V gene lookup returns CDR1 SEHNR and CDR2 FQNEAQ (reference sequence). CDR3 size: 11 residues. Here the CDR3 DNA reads TGTGCCAGCAGCTCAAACAATGAGCAGTTCTTC. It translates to CASSSNNEQFF.

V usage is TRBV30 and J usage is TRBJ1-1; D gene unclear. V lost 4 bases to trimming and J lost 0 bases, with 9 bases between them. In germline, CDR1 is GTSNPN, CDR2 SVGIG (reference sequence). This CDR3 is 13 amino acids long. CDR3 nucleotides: TGTGCCTGGACACCCCAGATGAACACTGAAGCTTTCTTT. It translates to CAWTPQMNTEAFF.

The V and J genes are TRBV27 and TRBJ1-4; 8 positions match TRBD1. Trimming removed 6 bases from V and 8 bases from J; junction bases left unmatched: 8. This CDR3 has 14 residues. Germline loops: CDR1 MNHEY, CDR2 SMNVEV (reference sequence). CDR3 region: CASRPQGAGEKLFF. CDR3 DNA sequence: TGTGCCAGCAGACCGCAGGGGGCGGGGGAAAAACTGTTTTTT.

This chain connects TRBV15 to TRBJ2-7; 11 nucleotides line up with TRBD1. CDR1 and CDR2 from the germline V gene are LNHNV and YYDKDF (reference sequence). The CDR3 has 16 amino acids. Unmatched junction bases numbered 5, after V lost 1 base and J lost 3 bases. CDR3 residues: CATSRGTGGVSYEQYF. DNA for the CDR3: TGTGCCACCAGCAGAGGGACAGGGGGCGTCAGCTACGAGCAGTACTTC.

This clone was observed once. CDR3 DNA sequence: TGTGCCTTCCTCCTGAACACTGAAGCTTTCTTT. Translating it yields CAFLLNTEAFF. This chain links TRBV6-4 with TRBJ1-1; no clear D. The CDR3 is 11 amino acids. V dropped 11 bases and J dropped 0 bases, with 7 bases sitting between them. Germline loops: CDR1 MRHNA, CDR2 SNTAGT.

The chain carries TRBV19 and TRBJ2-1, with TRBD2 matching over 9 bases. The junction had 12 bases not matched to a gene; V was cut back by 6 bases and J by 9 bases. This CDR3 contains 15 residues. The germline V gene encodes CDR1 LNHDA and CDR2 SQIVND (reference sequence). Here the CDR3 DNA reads TGTGCCAGTAGCGTTAGGGCGGGAGGGCCTATTGAGCAGTTCTTC. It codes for CASSVRAGGPIEQFF.

The DNA for the CDR3 is TGCAGCGTTAAATTTCAGGGCACTGAAGCTTTCTTT. This translates into CSVKFQGTEAFF. The rearrangement links TRBV29-1 to TRBJ1-1, with D possibly being TRBD1 (5 bases). Between the trimmed V and J ends, which lost 5 bases and 4 bases, there was a span of 11 bases. Per the germline V gene, CDR1 is SQVTM and CDR2 is ANQGSEA. The CDR3 has 12 amino acids.

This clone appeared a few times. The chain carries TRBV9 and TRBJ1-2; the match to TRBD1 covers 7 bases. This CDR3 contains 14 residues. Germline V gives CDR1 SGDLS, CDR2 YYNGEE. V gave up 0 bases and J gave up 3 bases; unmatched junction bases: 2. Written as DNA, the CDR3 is TGTGCCAGCAGCGTAGCAGGGGGTGACTATGGCTACACCTTC. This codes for CASSVAGGDYGYTF.

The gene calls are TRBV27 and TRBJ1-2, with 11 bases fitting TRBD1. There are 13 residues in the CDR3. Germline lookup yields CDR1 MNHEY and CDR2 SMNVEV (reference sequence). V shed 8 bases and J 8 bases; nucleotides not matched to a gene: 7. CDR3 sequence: CASGGQGAGGYTF. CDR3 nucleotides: TGTGCCAGCGGCGGACAGGGGGCCGGCGGCTACACCTTC.